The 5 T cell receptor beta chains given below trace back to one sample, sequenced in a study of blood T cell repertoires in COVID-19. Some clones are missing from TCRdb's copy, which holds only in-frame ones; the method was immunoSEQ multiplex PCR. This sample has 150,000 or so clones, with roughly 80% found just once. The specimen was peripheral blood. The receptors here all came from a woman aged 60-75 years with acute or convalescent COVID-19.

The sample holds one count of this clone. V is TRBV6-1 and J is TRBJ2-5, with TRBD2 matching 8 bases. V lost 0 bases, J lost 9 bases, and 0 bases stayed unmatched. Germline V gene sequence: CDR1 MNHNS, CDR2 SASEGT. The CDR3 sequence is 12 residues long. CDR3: CASSEARGAQYF. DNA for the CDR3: TGTGCCAGCAGTGAAGCGCGGGGGGCCCAGTACTTC.

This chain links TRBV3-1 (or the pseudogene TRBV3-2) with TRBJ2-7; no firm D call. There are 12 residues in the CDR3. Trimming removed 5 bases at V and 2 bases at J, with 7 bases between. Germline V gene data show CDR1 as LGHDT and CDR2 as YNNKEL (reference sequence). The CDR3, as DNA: TGTGCCAGCAGCAGAGGAGCCTACGAGCAGTACTTC. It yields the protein CASSRGAYEQYF.

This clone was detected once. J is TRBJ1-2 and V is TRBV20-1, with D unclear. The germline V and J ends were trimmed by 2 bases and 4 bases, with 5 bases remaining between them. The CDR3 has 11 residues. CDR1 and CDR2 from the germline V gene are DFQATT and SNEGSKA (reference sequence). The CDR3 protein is CSARLSYGYTF. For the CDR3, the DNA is TGCAGTGCTAGACTCAGCTATGGCTACACCTTC.

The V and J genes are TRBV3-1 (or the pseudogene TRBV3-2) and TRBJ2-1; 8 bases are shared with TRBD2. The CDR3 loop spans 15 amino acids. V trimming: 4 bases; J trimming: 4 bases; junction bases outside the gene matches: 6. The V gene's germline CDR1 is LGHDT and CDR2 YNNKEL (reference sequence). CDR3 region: CASSPTSGLYNEQFF. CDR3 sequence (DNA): TGTGCCAGCAGCCCAACTAGCGGCCTGTACAATGAGCAGTTCTTC.

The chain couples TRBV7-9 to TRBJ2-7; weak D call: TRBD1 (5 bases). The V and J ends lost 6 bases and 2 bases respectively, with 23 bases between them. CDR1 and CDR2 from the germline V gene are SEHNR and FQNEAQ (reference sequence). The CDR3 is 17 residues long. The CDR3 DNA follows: TGTGCCAGCAGTCAAGACCTTACAGGAGTGGACCCCTACGAGCAGTACGTC. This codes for CASSQDLTGVDPYEQYV.